This T cell receptor (beta chain) was obtained from a study of regulatory T cells in long-lasting Graves disease. General study findings and limits: TCR diversity was lower in persistent Graves' patients (versus newly diagnosed ones). When disease was persistent, TRBV28, TRBJ1-2 and TRBJ2-5 were the favored segments. Persistent patients shared more public clonotypes (over 2,500) than new patients (roughly 970).

Documented time point: persistent/refractory GD, antithyroid drugs over 5 years with positive TRAb. RNA from PBMCs was the source of the TCR library. This CDR3 region has 15 residues. Trimming stripped 0 bases from V and 0 bases from J, with 7 bases between. Germline V gene data show CDR1 as SGHNT and CDR2 as YENEEA. As concerns this clonotype: Its target is unknown.

For TCR beta, libraries came from iRepertoire HTBI primers and Arm-PCR of CDR3 regions. Original processing notes: Sequenced samples collectively carried approximately 58 TRBV and some 15 TRBJ segments. TCRdb itself ran the multiplex PCR reads through MiXCR, one entry per CDR3 protein. TCRdb, rather than the study authors, made the V and J calls. The sample holds over 300,000 distinct CDR3 sequences, about 20% seen once. This TCR came from a female donor with Graves disease. The chain is built from TRBV11-3 and TRBJ2-3; D gene uncertain. Sequencing was performed on peripheral blood mononuclear cells (PBMCs), taken when the disease was refractory, from a patient treated with antithyroid drugs. This CDR3 reads CASSLDTKSTDTQYF. The CDR3 DNA reads as TGTGCCAGCAGCTTAGATACTAAAAGCACAGATACGCAGTATTTT.